This T cell receptor (beta chain) was recovered during a study of radiotherapy plus CTLA-4 blockade in lung cancer. Study-level findings and limits: In blood, early T cell clone dynamics reportedly predicted response best, together with interferon-beta. After treatment with radiotherapy plus ipilimumab, TCR clones that came from the tumor expanded in blood.

About this clone itself: Its antigen is undetermined.

The CDR3 consists of 15 residues. Per the germline V gene, CDR1 is SNHLY and CDR2 is FYNNEI. Trimming stripped 5 bases from V and 0 bases from J, with 11 bases between. Repertoires were generated with immunoSEQ multiplex PCR, while TCRdb's copy carries only in-frame clones and drops some. There are about 77,000 clones in the sample; 74% occur only once, and more than 8% lies in the top ten. J is TRBJ1-5 and V is TRBV2; D is possibly TRBD1 (6 bases). The sequence was obtained from a human donor with non-small cell lung cancer whose response to radiotherapy plus ipilimumab could not be evaluated. The material sequenced was peripheral blood, taken from a patient treated with radiotherapy plus ipilimumab. The CDR3 protein is CASSHRDISNQPQHF. As DNA, the CDR3 is TGTGCCAGCAGTCACAGGGATATTAGCAATCAGCCCCAGCATTTT.